Below, 3 T cell receptor beta chains from the same sample are listed, as sequenced in a study of cytotoxic CD8 clonotypes in ibrutinib-treated CLL. Here immunoSEQ multiplex PCR was the method, and the copy in TCRdb shows in-frame clones only, minus some. The sample consists of tens of thousands of clones, about two thirds of them appearing once. This material consisted of PBMCs, taken after 12 months of ibrutinib treatment. These TCRs come from a human donor with chronic lymphocytic leukemia.

The V gene is TRBV6-9, the J gene TRBJ2-3, with D possibly TRBD2 on 6 matching bases. The V end lost 8 bases, the J end lost 7 bases, and 19 bases lay between the germline ends. CDR1 is MNHGY and CDR2 is SVAAGI in the germline V gene. This CDR3 spans 14 amino acids. The CDR3 nucleotides read TGTGCCAGCCTTTGGAGGGTTGGTATGAATACGCAGTATTTT. The encoded protein is CASLWRVGMNTQYF.

The chain joins TRBV7-3 to TRBJ2-2; a weak D match, TRBD1 (6 bases). The CDR3 consists of 14 residues. Trimming cost V 4 bases and J 6 bases, with 12 bases left between them. Germline-derived CDR1 and CDR2 are SGHTA and FQGTGA. CDR3 sequence: CASSSSGDSGELFF. The DNA for the CDR3 is TGTGCCAGCAGCTCCTCAGGGGATTCCGGGGAGCTGTTTTTT.

The V call is TRBV4-2, the J call TRBJ2-1, with TRBD2 matching 10 bases. There are 16 residues in the CDR3. Germline trimming cut 0 bases from V and 5 bases from J; bases unmatched to any gene: 4. Germline lookup yields CDR1 LGHNA and CDR2 YNFKEQ. This CDR3 is CASSQDQLAGNNEQFF. CDR3 in DNA: TGTGCCAGCAGCCAAGATCAACTAGCGGGGAACAATGAGCAGTTCTTC.